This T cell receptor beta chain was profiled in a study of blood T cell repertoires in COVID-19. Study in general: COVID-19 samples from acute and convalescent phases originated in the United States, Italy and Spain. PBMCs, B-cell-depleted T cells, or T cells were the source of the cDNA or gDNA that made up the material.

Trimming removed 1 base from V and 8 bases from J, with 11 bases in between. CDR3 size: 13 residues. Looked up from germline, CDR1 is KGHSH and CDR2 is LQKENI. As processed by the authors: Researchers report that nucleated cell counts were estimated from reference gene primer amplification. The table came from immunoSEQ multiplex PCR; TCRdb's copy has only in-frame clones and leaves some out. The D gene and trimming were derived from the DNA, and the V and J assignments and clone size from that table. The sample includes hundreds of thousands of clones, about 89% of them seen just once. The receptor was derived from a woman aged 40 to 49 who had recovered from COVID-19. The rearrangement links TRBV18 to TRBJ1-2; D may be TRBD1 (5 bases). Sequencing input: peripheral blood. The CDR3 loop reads CASSPRAGSGYTF. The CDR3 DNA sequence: TGTGCCAGCTCACCACGAGCAGGGTCCGGCTACACCTTC.